The 4 T cell receptor beta chains below come from one sample, sequenced in a study of blood T cell repertoires in COVID-19. TCRdb's copy holds only in-frame clones and misses some; the assay was immunoSEQ multiplex PCR. Of some 50,000 clones in the sample, around four fifths were seen once. Input material: peripheral blood. All receptors derive from a woman at least 80 years old with acute or convalescent COVID-19.

The table lists this clone with a few counts. The chain links TRBV19 to TRBJ2-1; 8 bases fit TRBD1. Germline values: CDR1 LNHDA, CDR2 SQIVND (reference sequence). Trimming at V came to 6 bases and at J to 8 bases, leaving 12 bases not matched to a gene. CDR3 length equals 15 residues. CDR3 sequence reads: CASRDGQGSFDEQFF. The CDR3 nucleotides are TGTGCCAGTAGGGACGGACAGGGTTCTTTTGATGAGCAGTTCTTC.

The chain recombines TRBV6-1 with TRBJ1-2; D gene ambiguous. V was shortened by 2 bases and J by 0 bases, with 7 bases between the two germline ends. Germline CDR1 MNHNS, CDR2 SASEGT. This CDR3 comprises 14 residues. In DNA form, the CDR3 reads TGTGCCAGCAGTGAATCGCGCTCTAACTATGGCTACACCTTC. Translated: CASSESRSNYGYTF.

The chain combines TRBV7-2 with TRBJ1-5; 7 positions match TRBD1. Unmatched junction bases numbered 7, after V lost 4 bases and J lost 4 bases. CDR1 is SGHTA, CDR2 FQGNSA, per germline. The CDR3 runs 15 residues. The CDR3 is CASSSWDSPNQPQHF. The CDR3 DNA sequence: TGTGCCAGCAGCTCTTGGGACAGCCCTAATCAGCCCCAGCATTTT.

This clone was picked up a small number of times. The V gene is TRBV6-4, the J gene TRBJ1-2; D may be TRBD1 (6 bases). The germline V gene has CDR1 MRHNA and CDR2 SNTAGT. V lost 5 bases and J lost 4, with 11 bases in between. This CDR3 region has 13 residues. CDR3 sequence: CASSNRAGYGYTF. In nucleotides, the CDR3 is TGTGCCAGCAGTAACAGGGCCGGCTATGGCTACACCTTC.